This T cell receptor (beta chain) was captured in a study of blood T cell repertoires in COVID-19. This table comes from immunoSEQ multiplex PCR, and its TCRdb copy is limited to in-frame clones, with some not included. The repertoire has 300,000 to 400,000 clones, 85% to 95% of them found once; the top ten carry almost 4%. Participant age was about 18 to 89 years, and participants resided in fewer than 25 US areas. Cohort allocation depended upon clinical history that participants reported. Participants in the exposed group had met a COVID-19 case in the 2 weeks before joining the study. The sequence was collected from a woman aged 30 to 39 who had been exposed to COVID-19. Sequencing used PBMCs or T cells enriched from blood (not recorded which).

CDR3 protein: CASSLEQTSGANVLTF. DNA for the CDR3: TGTGCCAGCAGCTTAGAACAGACCTCTGGGGCCAACGTCCTGACTTTC. The J gene is TRBJ2-6, the V gene TRBV7-6; D gene uncertain. V was trimmed by 1 base and J by 0 bases, leaving 7 bases between them. CDR3 length: 16 amino acids. Germline values: CDR1 SGHVS, CDR2 FNYEAQ.